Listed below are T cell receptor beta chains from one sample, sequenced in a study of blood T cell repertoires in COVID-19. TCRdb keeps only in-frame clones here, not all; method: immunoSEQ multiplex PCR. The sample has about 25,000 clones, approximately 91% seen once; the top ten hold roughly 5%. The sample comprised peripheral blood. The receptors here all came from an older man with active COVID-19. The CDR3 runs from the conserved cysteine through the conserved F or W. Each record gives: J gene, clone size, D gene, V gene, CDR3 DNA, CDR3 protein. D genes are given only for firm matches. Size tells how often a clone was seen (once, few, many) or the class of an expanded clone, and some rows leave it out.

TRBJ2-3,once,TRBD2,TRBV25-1,TGTGCCAGCAGTGGGTTAGCGGGGTCCCGCACAGGTACGCAGTATTTT,CASSGLAGSRTGTQYF
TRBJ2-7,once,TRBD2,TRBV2,TGTGCCAGCAGTGGGACTAGCTCTTACGAGCAGTACTTC,CASSGTSSYEQYF
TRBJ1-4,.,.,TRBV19,TGTGCCAGTAATCTGGGGCGTGGTGAAAAACTGTTTTTT,CASNLGRGEKLFF
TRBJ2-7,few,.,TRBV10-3,TGTGCCATCACCCCACAGGATTCCTACGAGCAGTACTTC,CAITPQDSYEQYF
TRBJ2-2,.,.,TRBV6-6,TGTGCCAGCAGACCCAGGGTGTTCGAGAACGGGGAGCTGTTTTTT,CASRPRVFENGELFF
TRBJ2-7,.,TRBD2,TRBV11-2,TGTGCCAGCAGCTTAGGACTGACTAGCGGGGGGATCAACTACGAGCAGTACTTC,CASSLGLTSGGINYEQYF
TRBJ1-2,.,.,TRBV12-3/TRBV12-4,TGTGCCAGCAGTTTTCACGGGATTGGCTACACCTTC,CASSFHGIGYTF
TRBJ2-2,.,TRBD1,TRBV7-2,TGTGCCAGCAGCCATCAGGGGGCGGGTGCCGGGGAGCTGTTTTTT,CASSHQGAGAGELFF
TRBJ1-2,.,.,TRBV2,TGTGCCAGCAAACAGGGTGGGGGTAATGGCTACACCTTC,CASKQGGGNGYTF
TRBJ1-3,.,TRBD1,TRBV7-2,TGTGCCAGCAGCTCTCGACAGGGGGCAACGACGGGCGGCACCATATATTTT,CASSSRQGATTGGTIYF
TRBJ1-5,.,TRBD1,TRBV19,TGTGCCAGTAGTAGGCTGACCGGGACAGTTCCCAATCAGCCCCAGCATTTT,CASSRLTGTVPNQPQHF
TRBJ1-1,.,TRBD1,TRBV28,TGTGCCAGCAGTTTGGGCAGGGGGCGGACTGAAGCTTTCTTT,CASSLGRGRTEAFF
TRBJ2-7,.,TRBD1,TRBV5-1,TGCGCCAGCAGCTACCACAGGGGATACGAGCAGTACTTC,CASSYHRGYEQYF
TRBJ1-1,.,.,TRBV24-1,TGTGCCACCAGTGATTTGCAGGGGTGCACTGAAGCTTTCTTT,CATSDLQGCTEAFF
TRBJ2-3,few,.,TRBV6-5,TGTGCCAGCAGTTACTCTTTAATGAGCACAGATACGCAGTATTTT,CASSYSLMSTDTQYF
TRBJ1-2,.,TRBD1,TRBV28,TGTGCCAGCAGTTTAATATCGACAGGGAGTGGCTACACCTTC,CASSLISTGSGYTF
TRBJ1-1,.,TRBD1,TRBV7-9,TGTGCCAGCAGCCAAGGGACAGCGAACACTGAAGCTTTCTTT,CASSQGTANTEAFF